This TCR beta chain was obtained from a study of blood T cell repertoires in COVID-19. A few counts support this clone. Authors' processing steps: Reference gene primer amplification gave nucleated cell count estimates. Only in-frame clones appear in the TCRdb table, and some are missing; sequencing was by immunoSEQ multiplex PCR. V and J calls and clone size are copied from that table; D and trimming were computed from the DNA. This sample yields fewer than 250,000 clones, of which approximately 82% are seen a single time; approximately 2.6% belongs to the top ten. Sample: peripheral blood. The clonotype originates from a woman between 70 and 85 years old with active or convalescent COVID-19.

Here the CDR3 DNA reads TGTGCCAGCTCCAAAGGGGTCAGCCAAGAGACCCAGTACTTC. The encoded protein is CASSKGVSQETQYF. The chain couples TRBV2 to TRBJ2-5; D is possibly TRBD1 (5 bases). The V and J ends lost 8 bases and 1 base respectively, with 14 bases between them. CDR1 is SNHLY and CDR2 is FYNNEI in the germline V gene. The CDR3 runs to 14 residues.